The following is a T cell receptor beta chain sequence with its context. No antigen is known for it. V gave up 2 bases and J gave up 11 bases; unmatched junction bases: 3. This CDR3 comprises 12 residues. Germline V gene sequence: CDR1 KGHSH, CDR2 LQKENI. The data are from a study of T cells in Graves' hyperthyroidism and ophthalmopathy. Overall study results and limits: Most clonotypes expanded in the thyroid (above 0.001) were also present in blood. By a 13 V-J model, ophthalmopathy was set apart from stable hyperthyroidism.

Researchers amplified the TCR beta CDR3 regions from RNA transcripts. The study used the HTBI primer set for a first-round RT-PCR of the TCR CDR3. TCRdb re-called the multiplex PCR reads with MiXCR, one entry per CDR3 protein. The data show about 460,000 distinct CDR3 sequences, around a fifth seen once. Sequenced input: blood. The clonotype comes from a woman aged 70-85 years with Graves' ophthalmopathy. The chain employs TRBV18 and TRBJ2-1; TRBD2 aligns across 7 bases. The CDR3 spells CASSPAGDQQFF. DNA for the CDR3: TGTGCCAGCTCACCAGCGGGGGACCAGCAGTTCTTC.